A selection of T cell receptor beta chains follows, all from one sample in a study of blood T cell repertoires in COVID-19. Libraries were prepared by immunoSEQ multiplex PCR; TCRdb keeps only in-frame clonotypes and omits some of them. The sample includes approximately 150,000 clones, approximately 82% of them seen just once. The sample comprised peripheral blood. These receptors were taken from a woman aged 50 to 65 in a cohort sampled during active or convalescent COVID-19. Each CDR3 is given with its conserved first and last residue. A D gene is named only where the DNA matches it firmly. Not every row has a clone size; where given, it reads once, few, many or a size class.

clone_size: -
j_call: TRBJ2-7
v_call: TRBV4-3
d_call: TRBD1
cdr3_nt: TGCGCCAGCAGCCAAGTGGCGGGACAGGGATACTACGAGCAGTACTTC
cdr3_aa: CASSQVAGQGYYEQYF

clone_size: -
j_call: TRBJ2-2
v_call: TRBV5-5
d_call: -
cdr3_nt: TGTGCCAGCAGCTTGAACGGAGCCACCGGGGAGCTGTTTTTT
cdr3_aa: CASSLNGATGELFF

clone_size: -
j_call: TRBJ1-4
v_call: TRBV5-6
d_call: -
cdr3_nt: TGTGCCAGCAGCCAGCAGGACATCCTTGAAAAACTGTTTTTT
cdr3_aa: CASSQQDILEKLFF

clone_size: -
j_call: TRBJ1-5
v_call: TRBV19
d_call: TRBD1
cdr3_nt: TGTGCCAGTGCGGACAGGCTTTACAATCAGCCCCAGCATTTT
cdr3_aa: CASADRLYNQPQHF

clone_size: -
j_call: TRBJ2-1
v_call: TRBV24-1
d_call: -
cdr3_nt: TGTGCCACCAGTGGAGCTAGCGTGCAGTTCTTC
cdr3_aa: CATSGASVQFF

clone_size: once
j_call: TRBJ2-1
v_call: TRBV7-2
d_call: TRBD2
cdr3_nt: TGTGCCACCCACGGCGGGGGGGCGCACAATGAGCAGTTCTTC
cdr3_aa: CATHGGGAHNEQFF

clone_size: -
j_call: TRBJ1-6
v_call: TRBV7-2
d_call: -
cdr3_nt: TGTGCCAGCAGCTTGGGCAGGGTGGATAATTCACCCCTCCACTTT
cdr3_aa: CASSLGRVDNSPLHF

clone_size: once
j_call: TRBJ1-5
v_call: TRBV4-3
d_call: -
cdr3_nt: TGCGCCAGCAGCCATGGGAAGGGGTCTGGACAGCCCCAGCATTTT
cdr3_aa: CASSHGKGSGQPQHF

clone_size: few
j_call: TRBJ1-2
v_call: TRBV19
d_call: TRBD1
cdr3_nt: TGTGCCAGTAGTATGGGGACAGGGGGTATCTATGGCTACACCTTC
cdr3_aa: CASSMGTGGIYGYTF

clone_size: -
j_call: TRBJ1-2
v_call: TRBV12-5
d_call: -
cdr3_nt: TGTGCTAGTGGTCTCGATGACAGGAGGCTATGGGGCTACACCTTC
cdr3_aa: CASGLDDRRLWGYTF

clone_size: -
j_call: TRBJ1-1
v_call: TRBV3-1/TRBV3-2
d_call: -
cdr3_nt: TGTGCCAGCAGCCAGACGGGGAACACTGAAGCTTTCTTT
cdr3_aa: CASSQTGNTEAFF

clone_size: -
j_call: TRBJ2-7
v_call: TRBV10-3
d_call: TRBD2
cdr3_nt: TGTGCCATCAGTGAAGGTAGCGGGGGGGACTACGAGCAGTACTTC
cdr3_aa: CAISEGSGGDYEQYF

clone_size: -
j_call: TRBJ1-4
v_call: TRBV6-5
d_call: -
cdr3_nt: TGTGCCAGCAGCCGGACAGTGAGTAATGAAAAACTGTTTTTT
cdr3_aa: CASSRTVSNEKLFF

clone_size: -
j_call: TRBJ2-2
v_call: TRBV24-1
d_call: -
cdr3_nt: TGTGCCACCAGTGGTAGGACACACGGGGAGCTGTTTTTT
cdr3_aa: CATSGRTHGELFF

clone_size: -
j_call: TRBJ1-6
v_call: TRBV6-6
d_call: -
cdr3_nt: TGTGCCAGTGTCGTGCCAGGTTCAAATTCACCCCTCCACTTT
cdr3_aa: CASVVPGSNSPLHF

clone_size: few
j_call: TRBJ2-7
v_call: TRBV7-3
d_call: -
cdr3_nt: TGTGCCAGCAGCTTAGGGGGCGCAGGGTACTACGAGCAGTACTTC
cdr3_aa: CASSLGGAGYYEQYF

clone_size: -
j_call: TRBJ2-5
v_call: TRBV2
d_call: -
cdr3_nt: TGTGCCAGCAGTGGGCAGGGATGGGAGACCCAGTACTTC
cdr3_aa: CASSGQGWETQYF

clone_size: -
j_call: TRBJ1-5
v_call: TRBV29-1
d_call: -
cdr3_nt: TGCAGCGTTGAGGCGGGCGTAGGTCAGCCCCAGCATTTT
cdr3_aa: CSVEAGVGQPQHF

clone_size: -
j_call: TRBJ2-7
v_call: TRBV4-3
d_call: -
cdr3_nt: TGCGCCAGCAGCCAAGAACCCGGGACAAAGGCCTACGAGCAGTACTTC
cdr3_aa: CASSQEPGTKAYEQYF

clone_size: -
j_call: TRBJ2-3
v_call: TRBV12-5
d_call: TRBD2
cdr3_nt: TGTGCTAGTGGTTTGGTAGGGTCTAGCGGGGGTCAGACTAGCACAGATACGCAGTATTTT
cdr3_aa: CASGLVGSSGGQTSTDTQYF

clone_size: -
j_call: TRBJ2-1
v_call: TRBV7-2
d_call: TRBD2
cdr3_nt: TGTGCCAGTGAACTAGCGGGGGGTTACAATGAGCAGTTCTTC
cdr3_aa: CASELAGGYNEQFF

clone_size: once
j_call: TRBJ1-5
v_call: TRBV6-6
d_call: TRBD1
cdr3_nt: TGTGCCAGCAGTTACGGGACAGGCAATCAGCCCCAGCATTTT
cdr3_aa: CASSYGTGNQPQHF

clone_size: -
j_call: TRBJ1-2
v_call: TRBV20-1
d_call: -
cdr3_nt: TGCAGCGCGAAAGATGGCTACACCTTC
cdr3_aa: CSAKDGYTF

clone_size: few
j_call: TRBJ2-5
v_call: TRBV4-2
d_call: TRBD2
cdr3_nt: TGTGCCAGCAGCCAAGATGGGGCGGGGGGGCTAGAGACCCAGTACTTC
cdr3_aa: CASSQDGAGGLETQYF

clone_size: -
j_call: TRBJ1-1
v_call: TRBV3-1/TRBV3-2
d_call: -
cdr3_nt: TGTGCCAGCAGCCAAGGACAGGATAGCACTGAAGCTTTCTTT
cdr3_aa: CASSQGQDSTEAFF

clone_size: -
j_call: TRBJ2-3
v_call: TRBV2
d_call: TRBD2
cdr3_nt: TGTGCCAGCAAGCCGGGACTAGCGGGGGGTCTGGATACGCAGTATTTT
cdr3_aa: CASKPGLAGGLDTQYF

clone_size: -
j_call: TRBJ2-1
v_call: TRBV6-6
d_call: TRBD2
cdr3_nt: TGTGCCAGCAGTTTTGACAGCGGGGGTTCCTACAATGAGCAGTTCTTC
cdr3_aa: CASSFDSGGSYNEQFF